Sequencing of this T cell receptor (beta chain) was carried out in a study of blood T cell repertoires in COVID-19 (dated by TCRdb to the early 2020s). In terms of the full investigation: Samples covering the acute and convalescent phases of COVID-19 were provided by collaborators in the United States, Italy and Spain. The material from the prospective study consisted of cDNA or gDNA derived from T cells, B-cell-depleted T cells, or PBMCs. Subjects who had been exposed to COVID-19, were actively infected with it, or had recovered from it provided the deeply sampled blood TCRbeta repertoires that made up the dataset. The repertoires were made available in a free public database intended to serve as a resource for research on the immune response to SARS-CoV-2. The samples were drawn from two sources: the first 160 participants of the ongoing ImmuneRACE study, and 1,200 or so subjects contributed by 6 global collaborators. Sample metadata almost always included a de-identified subject ID, COVID-19 status, age in years and sex. Where HLA class I and class II types were available, the types were taken from metadata supplied by the sample provider, not from assay-based typing.

Each collaborating institution followed its own protocols to collect whole blood in K2EDTA tubes. Collaborator samples were shipped for TCRbeta analysis as frozen whole blood, isolated PBMCs, or DNA extracted from either sample type. The immunoSEQ Assay, a bias-controlled multiplex PCR, was used to amplify TCRbeta CDR3 regions from genomic DNA. On the authors' methods: The number of nucleated cells in each sample was estimated by amplification of reference gene primers within the assay. To quantify the absolute abundance of each unique TCRbeta CDR3 rearrangement, sequence reads were collapsed and filtered. Productive Simpson clonality was computed per sample as the square root of Simpson's diversity index over productive rearrangements. Sourced from immuneACCESS, this table was stored by TCRdb with only in-frame sequences that have V and J called. A share of the clones is absent; for the studies checked, an unresolved V gene accounts for under half, and the remainder has no known explanation. That table gives V, J and clone size, and the DNA gave D and trimming. Counted in this sample were approximately 86,000 clones; about 85% of them appeared once. The top ten hold under 3.5% of the sample.

V gives up 4 bases and J gives up 2 bases, and the segment between their germline ends measures 11 bases. The germline V gene (reference sequence) yields LGHDT for CDR1 and YNNKEL for CDR2. Spanning cysteine to phenylalanine, the CDR3 consists of 15 amino acids. Kept here is only the CDR3 DNA, which spans 45 bases and is read in frame from base 1. The study at large found these results: How much clinical and demographic metadata was included differed by source and by participant, and the metadata was provided uncurated.

Regarding this clone: Its antigen remains undetermined. Within one base of it there is no much larger clone, and no base qualities were kept.

The sequence links TRBV3-1 (or the pseudogene TRBV3-2) to TRBJ1-4; the D gene is perhaps TRBD1, from 6 matching bases. The sequenced material came from peripheral blood. This TCR came from a man in his fifties with acute or convalescent COVID-19. The DNA reads as follows: TGTGCCAGCAGCCCTACAGGGTGGACTAATGAAAAACTGTTTTTT. Its protein is CASSPTGWTNEKLFF.